A single sample is the source of the 25 T cell receptor beta chains below, sequenced in a study of T cells in localized non-small cell lung cancer (dated by TCRdb to 2020 to 2021). The protocol used for the library was the immunoSEQ multiplex PCR assay. TCRdb carries this immuneACCESS record with in-frame sequences only. Its versions omit some clonotypes, under half of them owing to an unresolved V gene in the studies checked, with the rest unexplained. The sample records 45,000 to 60,000 clones, about 83% of which are singletons. Of the sample, 15% to 20% is held by the ten largest clones. This specimen consisted of peripheral blood, obtained before any cancer treatment. Every receptor here comes from a female donor aged 60 or older with stage II squamous cell lung carcinoma.

This chain connects TRBV5-1 to TRBJ2-5, with 9 nucleotides matching TRBD1. This CDR3 spans 17 amino acids. Germline V lookup: CDR1 SGHRS, CDR2 YFSETQ. V shed 2 bases and J 5 bases; nucleotides not matched to a gene: 13. In nucleotides, the CDR3 is TGCGCCAGCAGCTTACGGGACAGGGAACTAGGGAGGGAGACCCAGTACTTC. Amino acids: CASSLRDRELGRETQYF. Combining the CDR3 with reference TRBV5-1 and TRBJ2-5 gives the whole variable domain KAGVTQTPRYLIKTRGQQVTLSCSPISGHRSVSWYQQTPGQGLQFLFEYFSETQRNKGNFPGRFSGRQFSNSRSEMNVSTLELGDSALYLCASSLRDRELGRETQYFGPGTRLLVL.

This clone appeared a single time. The J gene is TRBJ2-1, the V gene TRBV27, with 7 nucleotides matching TRBD1. Germline loops: CDR1 MNHEY, CDR2 SMNVEV (reference sequence). The CDR3 contains 15 residues. V shed 2 bases, J shed 4 bases, and the junction held 5 bases outside the gene matches. CDR3 amino acids: CASSLQGVGYNEQFF. The CDR3 DNA is TGTGCCAGCAGTTTACAGGGGGTGGGTTACAATGAGCAGTTCTTC.

CDR3 in amino acids: CASSSDFQETQYF. The DNA for the CDR3 is TGTGCCAGCAGCTCTGACTTCCAAGAGACCCAGTACTTC. The chain recombines TRBV7-7 with TRBJ2-5; D call uncertain. The CDR3 is 13 amino acids. The V end was cut by 4 bases, the J end by 1 base, with 7 bases between. Per germline, CDR1 SSHAT and CDR2 FNYEAQ (reference sequence).

The rearrangement joins TRBV6-5 to TRBJ2-2; no clear D gene. The CDR3 length is 14 residues. Germline loops: CDR1 MNHEY, CDR2 SVGAGI. Between the trimmed V and J ends, which lost 7 bases and 1 base, there was a span of 10 bases. CDR3 residues: CASNFGRNTGELFF. In DNA, the CDR3 is TGTGCCAGCAATTTTGGACGGAACACCGGGGAGCTGTTTTTT.

The chain carries TRBV7-8 and TRBJ1-1, with 7 bases identical to TRBD1. Unmatched junction bases numbered 18, after V lost 5 bases and J lost 3 bases. Germline loops: CDR1 SGHVS, CDR2 FQNEAQ. This CDR3 is built from 18 residues. The CDR3 sequence: CASSPSGQVGGVDTEAFF. The CDR3 DNA reads TGTGCCAGCAGCCCCTCTGGACAGGTCGGTGGAGTAGACACTGAAGCTTTCTTT.

This clone has just a few counts. The chain combines TRBV5-1 with TRBJ1-6, with 12 bases identical to TRBD1. Per the germline V gene, CDR1 is SGHRS and CDR2 is YFSETQ. The CDR3 runs to 17 residues. The V segment lost 3 bases and the J segment 7 bases; nucleotides outside the gene matches: 8. This CDR3 reads CASSSRGTGGENSPLHF. CDR3 nucleotide sequence: TGCGCCAGCAGCTCTAGGGGGACAGGGGGCGAAAATTCACCCCTCCACTTT.

V usage is TRBV7-3 and J usage is TRBJ2-5, with D perhaps matching TRBD2 (5 bases). The V end lost 0 bases, the J end lost 3 bases, and 11 bases lay between the germline ends. CDR3 length: 15 residues. The germline V gene has CDR1 SGHTA and CDR2 FQGTGA. Here the CDR3 reads CASSLTGTGKETQYF. The CDR3 DNA follows: TGTGCCAGCAGCTTAACTGGAACGGGGAAAGAGACCCAGTACTTC.

The rearrangement joins TRBV19 to TRBJ1-2; 8 nucleotides line up with TRBD1. From germline, CDR1 is LNHDA and CDR2 SQIVND (reference sequence). This CDR3 contains 15 residues. J gave up 8 bases and V 4 bases, and 12 bases lay outside the gene matches. CDR3 loop: CASSRDRGPAGGYTF. The CDR3 region has the DNA TGTGCCAGTAGTAGAGACAGGGGTCCCGCCGGGGGCTACACCTTC.

CDR3 nucleotide sequence: TGTGCCAGCAGTACCCCGGGGGGGTCGAACTACGAGCAGTACTTC. Translated: CASSTPGGSNYEQYF. The J gene is TRBJ2-7, the V gene TRBV6-5; 8 nucleotides agree with TRBD2. CDR1 is MNHEY and CDR2 is SVGAGI in the germline V gene. J gave up 3 bases and V 5 bases, and 9 bases lay outside the gene matches. This CDR3 has 15 residues.

J is TRBJ2-4 and V is TRBV5-1; 10 bases are a match to TRBD2. This CDR3 contains 16 residues. Germline V gene sequence: CDR1 SGHRS, CDR2 YFSETQ. V trimming: 4 bases; J trimming: 0 bases; junction bases outside the gene matches: 4. CDR3 in DNA: TGCGCCAGCAGCCAGACTAGCGGGCTAGCCAAAAACATTCAGTACTTC. As protein: CASSQTSGLAKNIQYF.

A word on this clone: Other DNA sequences in this specimen translate into the identical CDR3. This sequence joins TRBV6-5 and TRBJ1-1; 7 nucleotides agree with TRBD1. CDR3 length: 15 residues. Germline V CDR1 and CDR2: MNHEY, SVGAGI. Unmatched junction bases numbered 4, after V lost 0 bases and J lost 3 bases. The CDR3 protein is CASSYSPGGDTEAFF. The CDR3 bases are TGTGCCAGCAGTTACTCACCAGGGGGAGACACTGAAGCTTTCTTT.

The chain is built from TRBV19 and TRBJ1-6, with 9 bases that match TRBD1. The germline V gene has CDR1 LNHDA and CDR2 SQIVND (reference sequence). CDR3 size: 16 residues. Trimming removed 2 bases from V and 7 bases from J; junction bases left unmatched: 6. The CDR3 loop is CASSITLGTGNSPLHF. CDR3 in DNA: TGTGCCAGTAGTATAACCCTAGGGACAGGGAATTCACCCCTCCACTTT.

For the CDR3, the DNA is TGTGCCAGTAGTCAAGGACAGCCCGATTCTGGAAACACCATATATTTT. It codes for CASSQGQPDSGNTIYF. The chain couples TRBV19 to TRBJ1-3, with a weak D call TRBD1 (6 bases). Trimming cost V 5 bases and J 1 base, with 15 bases left between them. Germline V CDR1 and CDR2: LNHDA, SQIVND (reference sequence). The CDR3 is made up of 16 amino acids. Filled out from reference TRBV19 and TRBJ1-3, the complete variable domain reads DGGITQSPKYLFRKEGQNVTLSCEQNLNHDAMYWYRQDPGQGLRLIYYSQIVNDFQKGDIAEGYSVSREKKESFPLTVTSAQKNPTAFYLCASSQGQPDSGNTIYFGEGSWLTVV.

CDR3 coding DNA: TGTGCCAGCAGCCTCGCCCGGGCCACTGAAGCTTTCTTT. This sequence encodes CASSLARATEAFF. V and J are TRBV7-3 and TRBJ1-1; D remains ambiguous. This CDR3 contains 13 residues. Trimming shortened V by 5 bases and J by 4 bases, and 11 bases separated the two germline ends. Germline CDR1 is SGHTA and CDR2 is FQGTGA. The full variable domain, rest sourced from reference TRBV7-3 and TRBJ1-1, is GAGVSQTPSNKVTEKGKYVELRCDPISGHTALYWYRQSLGQGPEFLIYFQGTGAADDSGLPNDRFFAVRPEGSVSTLKIQRTERGDSAVYLCASSLARATEAFFGQGTRLTVV.

The chain couples TRBV30 to TRBJ1-1, with unresolved D. V lost 3 bases to trimming and J lost 1 base, with 6 bases between them. Germline values: CDR1 GTSNPN, CDR2 SVGIG (reference sequence). CDR3 length equals 12 residues. Written as DNA, the CDR3 is TGTGCCTGGAGAAGACAGAACACTGAAGCTTTCTTT. The encoded protein is CAWRRQNTEAFF.

V is TRBV25-1 and J is TRBJ2-3; the match to TRBD1 covers 8 bases. The V segment lost 3 bases and the J segment 2 bases; nucleotides outside the gene matches: 4. In germline, CDR1 is MGHDK, CDR2 SYGVNS. There are 15 residues in the CDR3. CDR3 region: CASSDRGPLTDTQYF. DNA for the CDR3: TGTGCCAGCAGTGACAGGGGGCCCCTCACAGATACGCAGTATTTT.

The chain combines TRBV6-1 with TRBJ2-7; no definite D call. Looked up from germline, CDR1 is MNHNS and CDR2 is SASEGT. CDR3 length: 13 amino acids. V was cut by 4 bases and J by 3 bases, with 10 bases left in between. CDR3 sequence (DNA): TGTGCCAGCAGTGGAGGAGTTGGCTACGAGCAGTACTTC. Residues: CASSGGVGYEQYF.

V is TRBV5-5 and J is TRBJ2-7; a possible D gene is TRBD2 (5 bases). In germline, CDR1 is SGHKS, CDR2 YYEKEE (reference sequence). This CDR3 spans 13 amino acids. Trimming pared 0 bases from V and 6 bases from J, leaving 10 bases between. CDR3 in amino acids: CASSLAGMSEQYF. The CDR3 DNA sequence: TGTGCCAGCAGCTTGGCCGGGATGAGCGAGCAGTACTTC.

The chain combines TRBV9 with TRBJ2-5, with 10 bases fitting TRBD2. This CDR3 comprises 17 residues. V shed 0 bases, J shed 1 base, and the junction held 6 bases outside the gene matches. Germline loops: CDR1 SGDLS, CDR2 YYNGEE. The CDR3 coding sequence is TGTGCCAGCAGCGTAGGGTTAGCGGGGGGTCCCCAAGAGACCCAGTACTTC. It is translated as CASSVGLAGGPQETQYF.

The chain couples TRBV10-1 to TRBJ2-3; 7 positions agree with TRBD1. This CDR3 has 15 residues. The V gene's germline CDR1 is WNHNN and CDR2 SYGVQD (reference sequence). With V trimmed by 2 bases and J by 4 bases, 6 bases remained unmatched. DNA for the CDR3: TGCGCCAGCAGTGAGAACCCGACAGGGCCAGATACGCAGTATTTT. Its protein product is CASSENPTGPDTQYF.

The chain combines TRBV7-8 with TRBJ2-5; 9 bases are a match to TRBD1. Germline V gene sequence: CDR1 SGHVS, CDR2 FQNEAQ. The CDR3 has 15 residues. V lost 5 bases to trimming and J lost 1 base; unmatched junction nucleotides: 5. Here the CDR3 reads CASSPWDRAQETQYF. The CDR3 DNA follows: TGTGCCAGCAGCCCCTGGGACAGGGCCCAAGAGACCCAGTACTTC.

To note about this clone: Relative to the germline gene, one junction end is altered; a read error may explain this. V is TRBV19 and J is TRBJ1-6; 8 bases are a match to TRBD1. The CDR3 spans 16 residues. Germline assignment: CDR1 LNHDA and CDR2 SQIVND (reference sequence). The CDR3, as DNA: TGTGCCAGTAGTCCCCCGACAGGGGCTTATATTTCACCCCTCCACTTT. Residues: CASSPPTGAYISPLHF.

The rearrangement joins TRBV7-8 to TRBJ1-1; D remains ambiguous. Deletions cut 3 bases from V and 2 bases from J, with 7 bases between. The CDR3 loop spans 13 amino acids. The germline V gene has CDR1 SGHVS and CDR2 FQNEAQ. CDR3 in DNA: TGTGCCAGCAGCTTCAGGTTAAACACTGAAGCTTTCTTT. Its translation is CASSFRLNTEAFF.

The gene calls are TRBV7-3 and TRBJ2-2, with 12 bases lining up with TRBD2. Germline assignment: CDR1 SGHTA and CDR2 FQGTGA. The CDR3 covers 17 residues. Germline trimming cut 5 bases from V and 1 base from J; bases unmatched to any gene: 5. In DNA form, the CDR3 reads TGTGCCAGCAGCCTCGGACTAGCGGGGAGGAACACCGGGGAGCTGTTTTTT. Its translation is CASSLGLAGRNTGELFF.

The genes are TRBV20-1 and TRBJ1-4; D remains unclear. CDR3 length: 10 amino acids. V gave up 8 bases and J gave up 8 bases, with 9 bases separating them. Germline values: CDR1 DFQATT, CDR2 SNEGSKA (reference sequence). CDR3 in amino acids: CSSLGEKLFF. CDR3 nucleotide sequence: TGCAGTTCACTAGGGGAAAAACTGTTTTTT.